One sample yielded the 18 T cell receptor beta chains listed below, sequenced in a study of T cells in tuberculosis. The repertoire was sequenced with immunoSEQ multiplex PCR; TCRdb's copy has only in-frame clones and lacks some. The repertoire has over 25,000 clones, around 90% of them found once; the top ten carry approximately 5.9%. Sequenced input: PBMCs. The receptors here all came from a donor aged 5 to 30 with latent tuberculosis or without tuberculosis infection.

This chain uses TRBV9 with TRBJ2-5, with 7 bases identical to TRBD1. This CDR3 region has 14 residues. V lost 4 bases and J lost 4; bases outside the gene matches: 7. Germline values: CDR1 SGDLS, CDR2 YYNGEE. This chain's CDR3 is CASSPGGGGETQYF. For the CDR3, the DNA is TGTGCCAGCAGCCCAGGGGGTGGGGGAGAGACCCAGTACTTC.

The chain couples TRBV29-1 to TRBJ2-1, with D hard to call. V dropped 4 bases and J dropped 0 bases, with 7 bases sitting between them. This CDR3 is built from 13 residues. Germline V lookup: CDR1 SQVTM, CDR2 ANQGSEA. The CDR3 DNA sequence: TGCAGCGTTGTCGCCTACTCCTACAATGAGCAGTTCTTC. Protein sequence: CSVVAYSYNEQFF.

CDR3 region: CLYCGHEKLFF. CDR3 nucleotide sequence: TGCTTATACTGTGGGCATGAAAAACTGTTTTTT. The V gene is TRBV20-1, the J gene TRBJ1-4; no clear D. The CDR3 has 11 residues. Germline-derived CDR1 and CDR2 are DFQATT and SNEGSKA (reference sequence).

This chain links TRBV11-2 with TRBJ2-1, with 10 bases fitting TRBD2. Trimming at V came to 2 bases and at J to 6 bases, leaving 4 bases not matched to a gene. The CDR3 consists of 15 residues. CDR1 and CDR2 (germline): SGHAT, FQNNGV. The CDR3: CASSLRPSGGNEQFF. The CDR3 nucleotides read TGTGCCAGCAGCTTAAGGCCTAGCGGGGGCAATGAGCAGTTCTTC.

The V call is TRBV5-1, the J call TRBJ2-5, with 9 positions matching TRBD1. The V gene end was trimmed by 4 bases and the J gene end by 3 bases; junction bases not matched to a gene: 7. Germline V gives CDR1 SGHRS, CDR2 YFSETQ. There are 15 residues in the CDR3. This CDR3 reads CASSPRGTGKETQYF. The CDR3 DNA follows: TGCGCCAGCAGCCCGAGAGGGACAGGGAAAGAGACCCAGTACTTC.

The CDR3 nucleotides read TGTGCCAGCAGACCCCGTCCCGATAAGGGGGGGCGTTTCGCAGATACGCAGTATTTT. Its translation is CASRPRPDKGGRFADTQYF. The V gene is TRBV13, the J gene TRBJ2-3; D is perhaps TRBD2 (7 bases). CDR1 PRHDT and CDR2 FYEKMQ come from the germline V gene (reference sequence). V shed 6 bases and J shed 4 bases, with 29 bases lying between them. The CDR3 runs 19 residues.

V gene TRBV5-1 combines with J gene TRBJ2-5; 7 bases are shared with TRBD2. Losses at the gene ends were 4 bases for V and 2 bases for J; bases not matched to a gene: 11. This CDR3 is built from 16 residues. Germline V lookup: CDR1 SGHRS, CDR2 YFSETQ. CDR3: CASSVAGTGGQETQYF. CDR3 nucleotides: TGCGCCAGCAGCGTAGCAGGGACCGGGGGGCAAGAGACCCAGTACTTC.

The chain has TRBV11-2 and TRBJ2-2; 7 nucleotides align to TRBD2. From germline, CDR1 is SGHAT and CDR2 FQNNGV. This CDR3 comprises 16 residues. With 6 bases clipped from V and 2 bases from J, the junction kept 9 bases outside the gene matches. The CDR3 DNA is TGTGCCAGCAGGACCGGGACTACTGACAACACCGGGGAGCTGTTTTTT. It encodes CASRTGTTDNTGELFF.

The V and J genes are TRBV29-1 and TRBJ2-3, with 8 positions matching TRBD2. Per the germline V gene, CDR1 is SQVTM and CDR2 is ANQGSEA. J was trimmed by 7 bases and V by 6 bases; bases with no gene match: 15. This CDR3 spans 15 amino acids. CDR3 sequence reads: CSVGGGGIRAHTQYF. CDR3 DNA sequence: TGCAGCGTCGGAGGCGGGGGGATCCGAGCACATACGCAGTATTTT.

The chain links TRBV7-7 to TRBJ2-5, with 7 bases identical to TRBD1. The CDR3 runs to 14 residues. V lost 5 bases, J lost 4 bases, and 7 bases stayed unmatched. The germline CDR1 and CDR2 sequences are SSHAT and FNYEAQ (reference sequence). CDR3 bases: TGTGCCAGCAGCCCTAGACAGGGTTTAGAGACCCAGTACTTC. It encodes CASSPRQGLETQYF.

The chain carries TRBV11-2 and TRBJ2-5; D perhaps matches TRBD1 (5 bases). Germline V gives CDR1 SGHAT, CDR2 FQNNGV. This CDR3 is 14 amino acids long. V was trimmed by 3 bases and J by 0 bases, leaving 8 bases between them. The CDR3, as DNA: TGTGCCAGCAGCTTTCAGGGAAACCAAGAGACCCAGTACTTC. It codes for CASSFQGNQETQYF.

The rearrangement links TRBV4-3 to TRBJ2-7, with D tentatively TRBD1 (5 bases). The CDR3 is 16 amino acids. The V end was cut by 0 bases, the J end by 0 bases, with 12 bases between. Germline V gene sequence: CDR1 LGHNA, CDR2 YSLEER. The CDR3 here is CASSQDLRQSSYEQYF. The CDR3 DNA follows: TGCGCCAGCAGCCAAGATCTTAGACAGAGCTCCTACGAGCAGTACTTC.

This clone occurred once. V usage is TRBV27 and J usage is TRBJ1-6; D call uncertain. CDR1 MNHEY and CDR2 SMNVEV come from the germline V gene (reference sequence). V lost 5 bases and J 2 bases, leaving 13 bases between the germline ends. This CDR3 is 16 amino acids long. As DNA, the CDR3 is TGTGCCAGCAGTACGGGATCCGTCGCCTATAATTCACCCCTCCACTTT. Translation gives CASSTGSVAYNSPLHF.

This clone was seen only a few times. The chain uses TRBV6-1 and TRBJ1-2; D call uncertain. Germline V CDR1 and CDR2: MNHNS, SASEGT. The CDR3 contains 13 residues. V was shortened by 10 bases and J by 1 base, with 13 bases between the two germline ends. CDR3 in amino acids: CATRLHINYGYTF. In DNA, the CDR3 is TGTGCCACCAGACTACACATTAACTATGGCTACACCTTC.

The chain has TRBV29-1 and TRBJ1-2, with 10 bases fitting TRBD1. Germline CDR1 and CDR2: SQVTM and ANQGSEA. V was clipped by 8 bases and J by 6 bases; unmatched bases: 3. The CDR3 sequence is 11 residues long. This chain's CDR3 is CSLGTGDGYTF. DNA for the CDR3: TGCAGCTTGGGGACAGGGGATGGCTACACCTTC.

The chain couples TRBV5-4 to TRBJ1-2; 7 bases line up with TRBD1. V lost 4 bases to trimming and J lost 6 bases; unmatched junction nucleotides: 6. The germline gives CDR1 SGHNT, CDR2 YYREEE (reference sequence). CDR3 length equals 13 residues. The chain's CDR3 is CASSPSGGNGYTF. The CDR3 nucleotides read TGTGCCAGCAGCCCCTCAGGGGGGAATGGCTACACCTTC.

Details on this clone: The junction departs from germline at one end; a sequencing error may be responsible. The V and J genes are TRBV19 and TRBJ1-2; TRBD1 might be the D (6 bases). This CDR3 comprises 13 residues. The germline V gene encodes CDR1 LNHDA and CDR2 SQIVND (reference sequence). CDR3 protein: CASSSGVPAQIFF. CDR3 in DNA: TGTGCCAGTAGTTCAGGGGTACCCGCGCAGATCTTCTTC. Full variable domain (outside the CDR3, taken from reference TRBV19 and TRBJ1-2): DGGITQSPKYLFRKEGQNVTLSCEQNLNHDAMYWYRQDPGQGLRLIYYSQIVNDFQKGDIAEGYSVSREKKESFPLTVTSAQKNPTAFYLCASSSGVPAQIFFGSGTRLTVV.

J is TRBJ1-2 and V is TRBV5-1; 8 bases map to TRBD1. The CDR3 covers 17 residues. Germline assignment: CDR1 SGHRS and CDR2 YFSETQ. J gave up 8 bases and V 0 bases, and 15 bases lay outside the gene matches. The CDR3 DNA is TGCGCCAGCAGCTTGGACGCCCCAACAGGGGGGGCGCGAGGCTACACCTTC. It yields the protein CASSLDAPTGGARGYTF.